One T cell receptor (beta chain) is described in this entry. This entry belongs to a study of blood T cell repertoires in COVID-19. Participants were placed into cohorts based on the clinical history they reported. In germline, CDR1 is LGHNA, CDR2 YNFKEQ. The V segment lost 0 bases and the J segment 3 bases; nucleotides outside the gene matches: 0. The CDR3 consists of 14 residues. Profiled with immunoSEQ multiplex PCR; TCRdb holds only in-frame clones, not every one. Of 200,000 or so clones in the sample, 70% to 90% are singletons; the top ten hold 7.5% to 10%. The source material was PBMCs or T cells enriched from blood (not recorded which). The rearrangement links TRBV4-2 to TRBJ1-2; 8 nucleotides line up with TRBD1. This TCR was recovered from a woman aged 18-29 years who had recovered from COVID-19. CDR3 in amino acids: CASSQDRGHYGYTF. CDR3 nucleotide sequence: TGTGCCAGCAGCCAAGACAGGGGGCACTATGGCTACACCTTC.